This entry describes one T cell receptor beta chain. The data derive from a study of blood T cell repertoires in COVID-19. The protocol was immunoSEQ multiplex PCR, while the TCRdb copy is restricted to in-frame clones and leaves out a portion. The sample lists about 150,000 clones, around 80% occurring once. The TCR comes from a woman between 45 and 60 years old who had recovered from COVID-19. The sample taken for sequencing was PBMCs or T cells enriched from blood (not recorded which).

Here the CDR3 reads CASSLSGGGNYGYTF. The CDR3, as DNA: TGTGCCAGCAGCTTGAGCGGCGGCGGAAACTATGGCTACACCTTC. The rearrangement joins TRBV5-4 to TRBJ1-2; D is unresolved. The CDR3 is made up of 15 amino acids. Germline CDR1 SGHNT, CDR2 YYREEE (reference sequence). Trimming took off 1 base at V and 2 bases at J, with 12 bases between the two ends.